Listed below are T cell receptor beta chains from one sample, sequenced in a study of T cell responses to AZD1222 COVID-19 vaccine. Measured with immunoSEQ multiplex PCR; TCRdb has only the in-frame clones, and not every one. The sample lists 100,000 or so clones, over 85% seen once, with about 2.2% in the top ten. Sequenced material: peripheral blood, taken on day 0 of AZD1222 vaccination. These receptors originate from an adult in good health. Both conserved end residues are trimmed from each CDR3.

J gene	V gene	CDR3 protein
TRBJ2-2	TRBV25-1	ASTAGVGTGELF
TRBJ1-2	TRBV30	AWDPGQGSRGYT
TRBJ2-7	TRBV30	AWSPSPVVVYEQY
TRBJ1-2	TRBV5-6	ASSPRGWDTNYGYT
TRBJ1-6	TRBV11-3	ASSLSFPNSPLH
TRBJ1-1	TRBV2	ASTKGRGLNTEAF
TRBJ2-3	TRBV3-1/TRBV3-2	ASSQGTPVPTDTQY
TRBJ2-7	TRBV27	ASSIGLAGARYEQY
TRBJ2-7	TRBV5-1	ASSLARQGVGDEQY
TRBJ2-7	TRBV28	ASPPPGLAGGTLYEQY
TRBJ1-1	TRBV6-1	ASSDRGRSNTEAF
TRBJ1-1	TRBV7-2	ASSLVDRVNTEAF
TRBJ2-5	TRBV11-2	ASSLRGTGEETQY
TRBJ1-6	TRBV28	ASSTPVNHNSPLH
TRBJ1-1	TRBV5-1	ASSREGIGTEAF
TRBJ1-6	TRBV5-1	ASSLDGPPLH
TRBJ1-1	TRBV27	ASSSRTGESEAF
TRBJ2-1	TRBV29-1	SVEAWTSGTDEQF
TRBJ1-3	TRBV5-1	ASQGGSGNTIY
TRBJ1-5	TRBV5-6	ASSLRGPGGLRNQPQH
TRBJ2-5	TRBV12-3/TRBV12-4	ASSLPFGETQY
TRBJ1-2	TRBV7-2	ASSSSDRGNYGYT
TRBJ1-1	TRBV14	ASSQPRQGETEAF
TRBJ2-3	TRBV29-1	SDGALAADTQY
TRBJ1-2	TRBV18	ASSTIGQGSNYGYT
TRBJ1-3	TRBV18	ASSPRPGRENTIY
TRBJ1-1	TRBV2	ASSEVPPRAF
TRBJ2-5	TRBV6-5	ASSYSGPPGETQY
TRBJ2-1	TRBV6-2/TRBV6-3	ASSYSWHEQF
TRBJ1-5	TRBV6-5	ASSLYRDQPQH
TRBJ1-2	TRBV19	ASSISSGASRYT
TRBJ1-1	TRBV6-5	ASSSGLTEAF
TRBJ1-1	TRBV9	ASSQSVDTEAF
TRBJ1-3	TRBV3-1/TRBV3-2	ASSLLYQDPSGNTIY
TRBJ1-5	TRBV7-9	ASNLDNQPQH
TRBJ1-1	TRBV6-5	ASSRRAVNTEAF
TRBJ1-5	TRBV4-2	ASSLGGHQPQH
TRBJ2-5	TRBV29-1	SLYRDRQETQY
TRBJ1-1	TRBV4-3	ASSRMLETENTEAF
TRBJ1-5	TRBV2	ASKGDSNQPQH
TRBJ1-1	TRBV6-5	ASKAIASMNTEAF
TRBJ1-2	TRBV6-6	ASSYSLGQIYGYT
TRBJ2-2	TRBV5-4	ASSPEVLGSITGELF
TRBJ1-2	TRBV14	ASSQQGRGYT
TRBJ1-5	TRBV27	ASRPTFNSNQPQH
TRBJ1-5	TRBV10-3	AISTNNQPQH
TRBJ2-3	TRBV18	ASSRDYADTQY
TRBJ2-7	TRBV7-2	ASRQAPRQGGEQY
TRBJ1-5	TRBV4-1	ASTDLSPFGYRDYQPQH
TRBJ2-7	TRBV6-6	ASSYPNLQGRYEQY